This TCR beta chain is from a study of early T cells in non-severe SARS-CoV-2 infection. Study context: Sequenced bulk RNA came from whole blood that was unsorted, and chains were unpaired. The study, taken as a whole, reports: VDJdb-based annotation leaned toward anti-spike CD8 responses and missed private and CD4 specificities.

A few counts support this clonotype. Its target is not known. The CDR3 length is 17 residues. With V trimmed by 0 bases and J by 0 bases, 4 bases remained unmatched. Looked up from germline, CDR1 is LGHNA and CDR2 is YNFKEQ. In the library, individual cDNA molecules carried attached unique molecular identifiers. TCRdb reprocessed the 5' RACE reads with MiXCR, giving one entry per CDR3 protein. The sample carries around 70,000 distinct CDR3 sequences, roughly 9% recorded once. The sequencing input was whole blood. The gene calls are TRBV4-2 and TRBJ2-1; 8 bases are a match to TRBD2. The clonotype originates from an adult who was a healthcare worker with PCR-confirmed SARS-CoV-2 infection or an uninfected control (not recorded which). In nucleotides, the CDR3 is TGTGCCAGCAGCCAAGAACTAGCGGTTAGCTCCTACAATGAGCAGTTCTTC. It is translated as CASSQELAVSSYNEQFF.